Shown below are 21 T cell receptor beta chains from a single sample sequenced in a study of blood T cells in healthy people across ages. Then a second PCR, running roughly 7 to 11 cycles, was carried out with a sample-barcoded 5' primer and a J-beta primer mix. One entry per CDR3 protein results from TCRdb running MiXCR on the 5' RACE reads. Here the sample spans about 1.1 million distinct CDR3 sequences, roughly two fifths being singletons. Input material: blood. The receptor set was obtained from a man aged 18 to 30 in good health.

The chain has TRBV9 and TRBJ2-4; maybe TRBD2 (6 bases). The assigned J gene may be wrong: the sequence end matches TRBJ2-7 better. The CDR3 consists of 14 residues. Germline V lookup: CDR1 SGDLS, CDR2 YYNGEE. The CDR3 bases are TGTGCCAGCAGCATAGAGGCGGGACCCTACGAGCAGTACTTC. This codes for CASSIEAGPYEQYF.

The DNA of the CDR3 is TGCAGTGCTACTGAGGGCGCTTTCTATGGCTACACCTTC. It encodes CSATEGAFYGYTF. This chain uses TRBV20-1 with TRBJ1-2, with no clear D. The CDR3 extends over 13 amino acids. The germline V and J ends were trimmed by 4 bases and 4 bases, with 13 bases remaining between them. CDR1 DFQATT and CDR2 SNEGSKA come from the germline V gene (reference sequence).

In this sample, this clonotype turned up a few times. CDR3 sequence (DNA): TGTGCCAGCAGCTTAACGGTCCAGACCACTTACAATGAGCAGTTCTTC. This gives the protein CASSLTVQTTYNEQFF. This chain joins TRBV7-3 and TRBJ2-1; no firm D call. Germline V gene data show CDR1 as SGHTA and CDR2 as FQGTGA. The V end lost 0 bases, the J end lost 4 bases, and 13 bases lay between the germline ends. The CDR3 is 16 residues long.

The J gene is TRBJ2-4, the V gene TRBV11-2; D unresolved. The CDR3 contains 18 residues. V lost 1 base to trimming and J lost 0 bases, with 16 bases between them. In germline, CDR1 is SGHAT, CDR2 FQNNGV. CDR3 loop: CASSLGVGSALAKNIQYF. The CDR3 DNA sequence: TGTGCCAGCAGCTTAGGTGTGGGCAGCGCCTTAGCCAAAAACATTCAGTACTTC.

This clonotype was seen only a few times. The V and J genes are TRBV10-3 and TRBJ1-2; weak D call: TRBD1 (5 bases). Germline lookup yields CDR1 ENHRY and CDR2 SYGVKD. The V and J ends lost 11 bases and 1 base respectively, with 17 bases between them. This CDR3 contains 14 residues. The CDR3 loop reads CAAGDSDHNYGYTF. DNA for the CDR3: TGTGCCGCTGGTGACAGCGATCATAACTATGGCTACACCTTC.

The chain recombines TRBV2 with TRBJ1-2; D is possibly TRBD1 (6 bases). Trimming cost V 7 bases and J 2 bases, with 20 bases left between them. The CDR3 is 16 amino acids. Germline CDR1 SNHLY, CDR2 FYNNEI. The CDR3 protein is CASTGGGGQGNYGYTF. In DNA form, the CDR3 reads TGTGCCAGCACCGGAGGGGGGGGGCAGGGCAACTATGGCTACACCTTC.

Notes on this clonotype: One end of the junction does not line up with germline, which may come from a read error. The chain carries TRBV24-1 and TRBJ2-2; TRBD2 aligns across 16 bases. The CDR3 has 19 amino acids. Germline V gives CDR1 KGHDR, CDR2 SFDVKD. The chain's CDR3 is CATSVGTSGGAWRTGQLFF. The CDR3 nucleotides are TGTGCCACCAGTGTTGGGACTAGCGGGGGGGCCTGGAGGACCGGGCAGCTGTTTTTT.

The chain uses TRBV10-3 and TRBJ1-1; D call uncertain. CDR3 length: 13 residues. Germline CDR1 is ENHRY and CDR2 is SYGVKD. V was shortened by 4 bases and J by 3 bases, with 9 bases between the two germline ends. This CDR3 reads CAISGTGDTEAFF. The CDR3 DNA reads as TGTGCCATCAGTGGCACCGGGGACACTGAAGCTTTCTTT.

The genes are TRBV12-5 and TRBJ2-2, with D perhaps matching TRBD1 or TRBD2 (5 bases each). Looked up from germline, CDR1 is LGHNT and CDR2 is FRNRAP. V was cut by 5 bases and J by 5 bases, with 12 bases left in between. The CDR3 runs 14 residues. CDR3 DNA sequence: TGTGCTAGTGGTCCGGGACCTTCGACCGGGGAGCTGTTTTTT. Protein: CASGPGPSTGELFF.

This clonotype was seen repeatedly, ten times or more. The chain joins TRBV29-1 to TRBJ2-1, with no clear D. Germline V gives CDR1 SQVTM, CDR2 ANQGSEA. With 0 bases removed from V and 4 bases from J, the gap between germline ends came to 7 bases. This CDR3 spans 13 amino acids. CDR3 DNA sequence: TGCAGCGTTGAAGAGCCAGCATACAATGAGCAGTTCTTC. Translating it yields CSVEEPAYNEQFF.

Concerning this clonotype: The junction departs from germline at one end; a sequencing error may be responsible. The rearrangement links TRBV6-6 to TRBJ2-5; tentatively, D is TRBD1 or TRBD2 (5 bases each). Germline V gene lookup returns CDR1 MNHNY and CDR2 SVGAGI (reference sequence). The CDR3 spans 11 residues. The CDR3 nucleotides are TGTGCCACCAGGGACCAAGTGACCCAGTACTTC. This translates into CATRDQVTQYF.

This clonotype was seen more than once but under ten times. The chain is built from TRBV2 and TRBJ2-2; 7 bases line up with TRBD2. J lost 2 bases, V lost 8 bases, and 8 bases had no gene match. The CDR3 loop spans 15 amino acids. Germline assignment: CDR1 SNHLY and CDR2 FYNNEI. CDR3 sequence (DNA): TGTGCCAGCCACGACAGAGCGGGAAACACCGGGGAGCTGTTTTTT. Amino acids: CASHDRAGNTGELFF.

The V gene is TRBV12-3 or TRBV12-4, the J gene TRBJ1-1, with a possible D match to TRBD1 (5 bases). The germline V and J ends were trimmed by 6 bases and 10 bases, with 12 bases remaining between them. The CDR3 totals 11 residues. The CDR3 coding sequence is TGTGCCAGCAGCCGGGGCTACGCAGCTTTCTTT. Translation gives CASSRGYAAFF.

The chain has TRBV7-2 and TRBJ2-3; either TRBD1 or TRBD2 may fit D (5 bases each). V lost 1 base, J lost 4 bases, and 9 bases lay in between. Germline CDR1 SGHTA, CDR2 FQGNSA. The CDR3 has 14 residues. This chain's CDR3 is CASSLVMGADTQYF. In nucleotides, the CDR3 is TGTGCCAGCAGCTTAGTAATGGGGGCAGATACGCAGTATTTT.

This rearrangement joins TRBV6-1 to TRBJ2-2; TRBD1 might be the D (5 bases). This CDR3 region has 14 residues. CDR1 and CDR2 from the germline V gene are MNHNS and SASEGT. The germline V and J ends were trimmed by 0 bases and 5 bases, with 7 bases remaining between them. CDR3 in amino acids: CASSEAGRTGELFF. The CDR3 DNA sequence: TGTGCCAGCAGTGAAGCGGGGCGGACCGGGGAGCTGTTTTTT.

The chain recombines TRBV24-1 with TRBJ2-5; tentative D call: TRBD1 (6 bases). Trimming stripped 3 bases from V and 2 bases from J, with 15 bases between. Germline assignment: CDR1 KGHDR and CDR2 SFDVKD. This CDR3 region has 16 residues. The CDR3 reads CATSDPKARGQETQYF. In DNA form, the CDR3 reads TGTGCCACCAGTGATCCTAAGGCAAGGGGGCAAGAGACCCAGTACTTC.

The chain recombines TRBV7-9 with TRBJ2-7; tentative D call: TRBD2 (6 bases). Trimming stripped 0 bases from V and 0 bases from J, with 15 bases between. The CDR3 sequence is 17 residues long. Germline V gene data show CDR1 as SEHNR and CDR2 as FQNEAQ (reference sequence). DNA for the CDR3: TGTGCCAGCAGCTTAGCACGGGGCGGGGCGAGCTCCTACGAGCAGTACTTC. As protein: CASSLARGGASSYEQYF.

This clonotype appeared a few times. The V gene is TRBV5-1, the J gene TRBJ2-1, with TRBD1 matching over 10 bases. The CDR3 length is 14 residues. The trim removed 9 bases at V and 4 bases at J, leaving 7 bases unmatched. Looked up from germline, CDR1 is SGHRS and CDR2 is YFSETQ. The CDR3 bases are TGCGCCACCTCGACAGGGGGCACTTACAATGAGCAGTTCTTC. Protein: CATSTGGTYNEQFF.

The chain uses TRBV20-1 and TRBJ2-5; D is perhaps TRBD2 (5 bases). CDR1 is DFQATT and CDR2 is SNEGSKA in the germline V gene (reference sequence). The CDR3 covers 15 residues. Deletions cut 3 bases from V and 3 bases from J, with 17 bases between. The DNA for the CDR3 is TGCAGTGCTAGCGCCCCGAGAGGAGGTGAAGAGACCCAGTACTTC. Its protein product is CSASAPRGGEETQYF.

This clonotype was detected a few times. The rearrangement links TRBV20-1 to TRBJ1-2, with D maybe TRBD1 (5 bases). This CDR3 comprises 13 residues. The germline V gene encodes CDR1 DFQATT and CDR2 SNEGSKA (reference sequence). V lost 7 bases and J lost 0, with 12 bases in between. The CDR3 is CSGTTASNYGYTF. The CDR3 nucleotides read TGCAGTGGGACGACAGCCTCTAACTATGGCTACACCTTC.

Regarding this clonotype: This may be a read error, as it is one base from a much larger clone. CDR3: CASSCSKNYGYTF. As DNA, the CDR3 is TGTGCCAGCAGCTGTAGCAAAAACTATGGCTACACCTTC. The chain couples TRBV7-9 to TRBJ1-2, with no clear D. The V end lost 4 bases, the J end lost 2 bases, and 8 bases lay between the germline ends. Germline CDR1 and CDR2: SEHNR and FQNEAQ (reference sequence). The CDR3 is 13 residues long.